The 22 T cell receptor beta chains presented below share a single source sample, sequenced in a study of T cell repertoires in cytomegalovirus infection. Antigens of these TCRs are unknown. TCRdb itself ran the reads through MiXCR, one entry per CDR3 protein. The repertoire holds about 160,000 distinct CDR3 sequences, with about 22% as singletons. The specimen was CD8+ T cells from cultured PBMCs, collected from culture after CMV antigen stimulation. These receptors originate from a human donor in good health (CMV status not recorded). Some clones in this sample may be carry-over from other donors' samples.

The gene calls are TRBV25-1 and TRBJ2-1; 7 bases are a match to TRBD2. This CDR3 comprises 15 residues. CDR1 and CDR2 from the germline V gene are MGHDK and SYGVNS. After removal of 2 bases from V and 4 bases from J, the junction contained 5 bases not matched to a gene. CDR3: CASSEETSVYNEQFF. For the CDR3, the DNA is TGTGCCAGCAGTGAAGAAACTAGCGTTTACAATGAGCAGTTCTTC.

This clonotype was seen ten or more times. The chain carries TRBV7-9 and TRBJ2-7; D is perhaps TRBD1 (6 bases). Germline CDR1 reads SEHNR; CDR2 reads FQNEAQ (reference sequence). The ends were cut back, 5 bases at V and 0 bases at J, with 8 bases in the middle. The CDR3 spans 13 residues. CDR3: CASSPGVSYEQYF. CDR3 nucleotide sequence: TGTGCCAGCAGCCCAGGGGTCTCCTACGAGCAGTACTTC.

This clonotype came up a few times. The chain joins TRBV27 to TRBJ1-4; D might be TRBD1 (6 bases). The CDR3 consists of 15 residues. V shed 6 bases and J shed 6 bases, with 17 bases lying between them. The germline CDR1 and CDR2 sequences are MNHEY and SMNVEV (reference sequence). CDR3 DNA: TGTGCCAGCAGATTGCACCGGGACATGGATGAAAAACTGTTTTTT. Protein product: CASRLHRDMDEKLFF.

This chain joins TRBV12-3 or TRBV12-4 and TRBJ2-3, with D perhaps matching TRBD2 (6 bases). The V end was cut by 5 bases, the J end by 5 bases, with 11 bases between. The CDR3 sequence is 13 residues long. The CDR3 loop reads CASSPLAVDTQYF. The CDR3 DNA follows: TGTGCCAGCAGTCCCTTAGCGGTAGATACGCAGTATTTT.

This clonotype turned up a few times. Here the CDR3 reads CASSPDIFKNYGYTF. The CDR3 region has the DNA TGTGCCAGCAGTCCGGACATTTTTAAGAACTATGGCTACACCTTC. The chain has TRBV7-9 and TRBJ1-2; TRBD1 is a possible D gene (5 bases). The V and J ends lost 6 bases and 2 bases respectively, with 16 bases between them. Germline-derived CDR1 and CDR2 are SEHNR and FQNEAQ (reference sequence). CDR3 size: 15 residues.

The rearrangement uses TRBV10-3 and TRBJ1-5; 7 bases are a match to TRBD1. The CDR3 is made up of 17 amino acids. The J segment lost 0 bases and the V segment lost 3 bases, leaving 8 bases of the junction unmatched. Germline V gene data show CDR1 as ENHRY and CDR2 as SYGVKD. The CDR3 loop reads CAISDTSGTDSNQPQHF. The CDR3 DNA reads TGTGCCATCAGTGACACATCCGGGACAGATAGCAATCAGCCCCAGCATTTT.

This chain joins TRBV11-1 and TRBJ2-2; 10 bases match TRBD1. Germline assignment: CDR1 SGHAT and CDR2 FQDESV (reference sequence). V shed 1 base, J shed 0 bases, and the junction held 14 bases outside the gene matches. There are 21 residues in the CDR3. CDR3 residues: CASSLGILGQGIASNTGELFF. The CDR3 bases are TGTGCCAGCAGCTTAGGGATCCTGGGACAGGGGATCGCTTCGAACACCGGGGAGCTGTTTTTT.

This clonotype has only a few counts. The rearrangement uses TRBV9 and TRBJ1-6, with 7 bases fitting TRBD1. The CDR3 has 15 residues. The trim removed 4 bases at V and 7 bases at J, leaving 8 bases unmatched. CDR1 SGDLS and CDR2 YYNGEE come from the germline V gene. The CDR3 region has the DNA TGTGCCAGCAGCCCGTGGGACAGCTCAAATTCACCCCTCCACTTT. Translating gives CASSPWDSSNSPLHF.

This clonotype was picked up a small number of times. V gene TRBV7-7 combines with J gene TRBJ2-7; D may be TRBD2 (5 bases). The CDR3 length is 13 residues. Trimming pared 5 bases from V and 0 bases from J, leaving 8 bases between. Per the germline V gene, CDR1 is SSHAT and CDR2 is FNYEAQ (reference sequence). The CDR3 nucleotides are TGTGCCAGCAGCGCCGGACTCTCCTACGAGCAGTACTTC. This sequence encodes CASSAGLSYEQYF. Full variable domain (remainder filled in from reference TRBV7-7 and TRBJ2-7): GAGVSQSPRYKVTKRGQDVTLRCDPISSHATLYWYQQALGQGPEFLTYFNYEAQPDKSGLPSDRFSAERPEGSISTLTIQRTEQRDSAMYRCASSAGLSYEQYFGPGTRLTVT.

The chain links TRBV11-2 to TRBJ2-1; 7 nucleotides align to TRBD2. Trimming removed 1 base from V and 4 bases from J; junction bases left unmatched: 4. There are 15 residues in the CDR3. Germline assignment: CDR1 SGHAT and CDR2 FQNNGV. The CDR3 loop is CASSLVLAQYNEQFF. CDR3 sequence (DNA): TGTGCCAGCAGCTTAGTACTAGCGCAGTACAATGAGCAGTTCTTC.

This clonotype occurred a few times. The chain combines TRBV29-1 with TRBJ1-3, with 7 bases lining up with TRBD1. V gave up 6 bases and J gave up 3 bases; unmatched junction bases: 5. The germline V gene has CDR1 SQVTM and CDR2 ANQGSEA. The CDR3 is 13 amino acids. The chain's CDR3 is CSVLDRSGNTIYF. CDR3 sequence (DNA): TGCAGCGTATTGGACAGGAGTGGAAACACCATATATTTT.

This clonotype was observed a handful of times. The CDR3 sequence is CASSGTGASGYTF. Here the CDR3 DNA reads TGTGCCAGCAGCGGGACAGGGGCGAGTGGCTACACCTTC. The chain links TRBV12-3 or TRBV12-4 to TRBJ1-2; 10 nucleotides align to TRBD1. The CDR3 sequence is 13 residues long. V lost 6 bases and J lost 7; bases outside the gene matches: 5.

This clonotype was found many times. The chain employs TRBV5-1 and TRBJ2-6; D is undetermined. Trimming took 0 bases from V and 0 from J, leaving 4 bases between them. This CDR3 contains 15 residues. The germline V gene has CDR1 SGHRS and CDR2 YFSETQ. The CDR3 DNA follows: TGCGCCAGCAGCTTGGCGAGCTCTGGGGCCAACGTCCTGACTTTC. Translation: CASSLASSGANVLTF.

This clonotype was counted many times. The V and J genes are TRBV18 and TRBJ2-7; 7 bases are shared with TRBD1. V dropped 2 bases and J dropped 4; count of bases not matched to a gene: 5. The CDR3 sequence is 14 residues long. The V gene's germline CDR1 is KGHSH and CDR2 LQKENI. The CDR3 is CASSPRTGLYEQYF. CDR3 bases: TGTGCCAGCTCACCAAGGACAGGTTTATACGAGCAGTACTTC.

A few counts support this clonotype. This chain joins TRBV7-2 and TRBJ1-5; D remains ambiguous. V was pared by 4 bases and J by 6 bases, with 10 bases between. Germline V lookup: CDR1 SGHTA, CDR2 FQGNSA. This CDR3 spans 13 amino acids. DNA for the CDR3: TGTGCCAGCAGCTCCGACGTGGGTCAGCCCCAGCATTTT. Translation: CASSSDVGQPQHF.

The chain has TRBV12-3 or TRBV12-4 and TRBJ1-2; TRBD1 is a possible D gene (6 bases). V was clipped by 3 bases and J by 4 bases, with 15 bases between them. The CDR3 extends over 15 amino acids. The CDR3 here is CASSFGGAPPYGYTF. The DNA for the CDR3 is TGTGCCAGCAGTTTTGGGGGGGCCCCTCCCTATGGCTACACCTTC.

CDR3 residues: CASSSKRARMRTIYF. The CDR3 bases are TGCGCCAGCAGCTCCAAGAGGGCCCGGATGAGGACCATATATTTT. The chain couples TRBV4-1 to TRBJ1-3, with no clear D. CDR1 and CDR2 (germline): MGHRA, YSYEKL. CDR3 length: 15 amino acids. Deletions cut 5 bases from V and 10 bases from J, with 21 bases between.

The chain recombines TRBV12-3 or TRBV12-4 with TRBJ1-4, with D unresolved. Between the trimmed V and J ends, which lost 1 base and 4 bases, there was a span of 25 bases. This CDR3 has 20 residues. The chain's CDR3 is CASSLETSLPRADLNEKLFF. For the CDR3, the DNA is TGTGCCAGCAGTTTAGAAACTTCTCTCCCTCGGGCAGACCTTAATGAAAAACTGTTTTTT.

J is TRBJ1-3 and V is TRBV7-2; D gene unclear. Germline CDR1 and CDR2: SGHTA and FQGNSA. Trimming pared 5 bases from V and 3 bases from J, leaving 11 bases between. This CDR3 region has 14 residues. The CDR3 region has the DNA TGTGCCAGCAGCCAGCTCCTTAGTGGAAACACCATATATTTT. Its protein product is CASSQLLSGNTIYF.

This chain joins TRBV7-9 and TRBJ1-4; a possible D gene is TRBD1 (5 bases). Germline V gene data show CDR1 as SEHNR and CDR2 as FQNEAQ (reference sequence). The CDR3 sequence is 16 residues long. V was trimmed by 4 bases and J by 8 bases, leaving 20 bases between them. The CDR3 protein is CASSSDSSDLGEKLFF. Written as DNA, the CDR3 is TGTGCCAGCAGCTCTGACAGTAGCGACCTAGGGGAAAAACTGTTTTTT.

The V gene is TRBV7-9, the J gene TRBJ2-5; D is unresolved. The V gene lost 2 bases and the J gene lost 4 bases, with 8 bases spanning the gap. Germline-derived CDR1 and CDR2 are SEHNR and FQNEAQ (reference sequence). CDR3 size: 13 residues. In DNA form, the CDR3 reads TGTGCCAGCAGCTTAAACATTCGAGAGACCCAGTACTTC. Translation gives CASSLNIRETQYF.

This rearrangement joins TRBV3-1 to TRBJ1-1; no reliable D call. This CDR3 is 15 amino acids long. The V and J ends lost 6 bases and 1 base respectively, with 15 bases between them. CDR1 and CDR2 from the germline V gene are LGHDT and YNNKEL (reference sequence). CDR3 sequence reads: CASRDRLPGNTEAFF. DNA for the CDR3: TGTGCCAGCAGGGACCGCCTACCTGGGAACACTGAAGCTTTCTTT. Based on the CDR3 plus reference TRBV3-1 and TRBJ1-1, the full variable domain is DTAVSQTPKYLVTQMGNDKSIKCEQNLGHDTMYWYKQDSKKFLKIMFSYNNKELIINETVPNRFSPKSPDKAHLNLHINSLELGDSAVYFCASRDRLPGNTEAFFGQGTRLTVV.